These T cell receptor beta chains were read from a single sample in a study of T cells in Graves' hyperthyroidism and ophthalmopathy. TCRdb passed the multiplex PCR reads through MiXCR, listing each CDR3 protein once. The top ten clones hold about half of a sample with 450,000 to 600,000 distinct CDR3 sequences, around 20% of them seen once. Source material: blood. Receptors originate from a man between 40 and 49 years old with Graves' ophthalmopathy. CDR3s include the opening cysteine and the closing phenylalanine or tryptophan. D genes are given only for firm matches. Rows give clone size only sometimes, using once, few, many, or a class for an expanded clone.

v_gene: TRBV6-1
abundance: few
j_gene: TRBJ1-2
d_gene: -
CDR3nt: TGTGCCAGCGTGAACCGGGAAGACAATCGTGGCTACACCTTC
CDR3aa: CASVNREDNRGYTF

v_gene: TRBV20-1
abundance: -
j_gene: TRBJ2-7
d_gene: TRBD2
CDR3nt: TGCAGTGCAGACGGGACTAGCGGGAGGTCCTACGAGCAGTACTTC
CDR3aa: CSADGTSGRSYEQYF

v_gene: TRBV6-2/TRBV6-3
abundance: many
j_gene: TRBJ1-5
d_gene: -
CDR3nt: TGTGCCAGCAGTTACTCAGGACAGTCCAATCAGCCCCAGCATTTT
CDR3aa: CASSYSGQSNQPQHF

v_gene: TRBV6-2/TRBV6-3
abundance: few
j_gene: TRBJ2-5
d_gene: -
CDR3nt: TGTGCCAGCAGTCCCGAGGGCGAAATAGAGGAAGAGACCCAGTACTTC
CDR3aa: CASSPEGEIEEETQYF

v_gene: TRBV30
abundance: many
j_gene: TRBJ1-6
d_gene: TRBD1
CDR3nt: TGTGCCTGGAGACCGGGACAGGTATCACCCCTCCACTTT
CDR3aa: CAWRPGQVSPLHF

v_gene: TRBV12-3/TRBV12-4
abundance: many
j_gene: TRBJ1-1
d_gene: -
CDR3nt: TGTGCCAGCAGTTTAGCGAGGAGGGTAGAAACTGAAGCTTTCTTT
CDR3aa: CASSLARRVETEAFF

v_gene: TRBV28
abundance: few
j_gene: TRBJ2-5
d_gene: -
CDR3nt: TGTGCCAGCACCCTAGGAGGTCCCCAGTACTTC
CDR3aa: CASTLGGPQYF

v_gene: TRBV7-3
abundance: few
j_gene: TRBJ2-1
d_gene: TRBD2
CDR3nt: TGTGCCAGCAGCTTATCCACCCTAGCGGGAGAGGATTTGTTCTTC
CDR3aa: CASSLSTLAGEDLFF

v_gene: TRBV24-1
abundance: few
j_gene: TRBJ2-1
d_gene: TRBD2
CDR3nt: TGTGCCACCAGTGAACCTAGCGGGAGCTCCTACAATGAGCAGTTCTTC
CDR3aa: CATSEPSGSSYNEQFF

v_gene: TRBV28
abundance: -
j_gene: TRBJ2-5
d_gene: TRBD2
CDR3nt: TGTGCCAGCAGGTTAGCGGGAGTGTCAGAGACCCAGTACTTC
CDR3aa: CASRLAGVSETQYF

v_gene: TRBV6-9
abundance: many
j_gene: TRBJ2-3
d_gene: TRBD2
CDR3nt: TGTGCCAGCGGCTCTCGCCCGTGGGGAGTAGCGGGGGGCCTTAGCACAGATACGCAGTATTTT
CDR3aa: CASGSRPWGVAGGLSTDTQYF

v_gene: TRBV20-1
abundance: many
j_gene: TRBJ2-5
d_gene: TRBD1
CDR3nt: TGCAGTGCCACATTAGGGGGCGCGGAGACCCAGTACTTC
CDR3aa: CSATLGGAETQYF

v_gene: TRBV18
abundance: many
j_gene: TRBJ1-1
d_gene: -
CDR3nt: TGTGCCAGCTCTAGCGACACTTCAGAAGCTTTCTTT
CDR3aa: CASSSDTSEAFF

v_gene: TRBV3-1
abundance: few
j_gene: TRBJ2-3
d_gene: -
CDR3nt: TGTGCCAGCAGCCACGGGACCCCAGGGAGGACAGATACGCAGTATTTT
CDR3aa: CASSHGTPGRTDTQYF

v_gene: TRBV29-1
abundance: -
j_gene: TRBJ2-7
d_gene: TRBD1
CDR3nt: TGCAGCGTTGGACAGGGCATCTCCTACGAGCAGTACTTC
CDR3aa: CSVGQGISYEQYF

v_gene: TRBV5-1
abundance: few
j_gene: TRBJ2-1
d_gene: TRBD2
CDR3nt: TGCGCCAGCAGCTTGGGAGGGACTAGCGGAAACAATGAGCAGTTCTTC
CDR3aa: CASSLGGTSGNNEQFF

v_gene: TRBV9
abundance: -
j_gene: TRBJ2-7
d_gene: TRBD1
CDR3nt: TGTGCCAGCAGCGTCGGGACAGGGGTCGTCTACGAGCAGTACTTC
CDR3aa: CASSVGTGVVYEQYF

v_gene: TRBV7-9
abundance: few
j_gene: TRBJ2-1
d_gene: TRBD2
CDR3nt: TGTGCCAGCAGCTCCTCTCGGACTAGCCGCGGGGAGCAGTTCTTC
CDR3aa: CASSSSRTSRGEQFF

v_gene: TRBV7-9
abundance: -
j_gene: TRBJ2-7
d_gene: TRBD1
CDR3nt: TGTGCCAGCAGCGAGGGACAGGCTCACTCCTACGAGCAGTACTTC
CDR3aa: CASSEGQAHSYEQYF

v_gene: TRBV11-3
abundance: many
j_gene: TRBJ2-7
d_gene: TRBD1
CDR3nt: TGTGCCAGCAGCGCGGGACAGGGGCCCTACGAGCAGTACTTC
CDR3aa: CASSAGQGPYEQYF

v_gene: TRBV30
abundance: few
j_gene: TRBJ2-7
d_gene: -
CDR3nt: TGTGCCTGGAGTGTTGCTTTTGGGGCCGACGAGCAGTACTTC
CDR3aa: CAWSVAFGADEQYF

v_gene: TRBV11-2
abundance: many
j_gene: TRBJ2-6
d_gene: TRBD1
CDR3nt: TGTGCCAGCAGCTACCCCTGGACAGGGTCTGGGGCCAACGTCCTGACTTTC
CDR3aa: CASSYPWTGSGANVLTF

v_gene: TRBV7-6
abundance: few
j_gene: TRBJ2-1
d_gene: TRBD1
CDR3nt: TGTGCCAGCAGCTTGACAGGGGGAACCTACAATGGGCAGTTCTTC
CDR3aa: CASSLTGGTYNGQFF

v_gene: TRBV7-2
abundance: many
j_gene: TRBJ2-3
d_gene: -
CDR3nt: TGTGCCAGCAGCGCAAACAGCTTTGGCACAGATACGCAGTATTTT
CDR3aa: CASSANSFGTDTQYF

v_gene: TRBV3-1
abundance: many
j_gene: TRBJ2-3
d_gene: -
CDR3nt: TGTGCCAGCAGCCCGACTAGGACTAGCACAGATACGCAGTATTTT
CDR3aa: CASSPTRTSTDTQYF

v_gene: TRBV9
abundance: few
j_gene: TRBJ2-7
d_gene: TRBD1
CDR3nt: TGTGCCAGCAGCGTCGGACAGGGGGGTTACGAGCAGTACTTC
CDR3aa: CASSVGQGGYEQYF

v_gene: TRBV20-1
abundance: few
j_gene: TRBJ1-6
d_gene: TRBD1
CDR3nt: TGCAGTGCTAGGGGGACAGGGTCCTATAATTCACCCCTCCACTTT
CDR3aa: CSARGTGSYNSPLHF

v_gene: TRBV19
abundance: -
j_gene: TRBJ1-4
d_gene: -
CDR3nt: TGTGCCAGTAGTATTGCACGGAGGGAAAAACTGTTTTTT
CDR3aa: CASSIARREKLFF

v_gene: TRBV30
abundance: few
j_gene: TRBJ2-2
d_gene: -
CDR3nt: TGTGCCTGGAGTGCCGGGACCCCAGACACCGGGGAGCTGTTTTTT
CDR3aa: CAWSAGTPDTGELFF

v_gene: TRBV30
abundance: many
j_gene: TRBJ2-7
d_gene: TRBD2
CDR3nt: TGTGCCTGGAACGCGGGAGGGAGTGGCGAGCAGTACTTC
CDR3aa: CAWNAGGSGEQYF

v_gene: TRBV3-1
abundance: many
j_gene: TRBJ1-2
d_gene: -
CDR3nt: TGTGCCAGCAGCCAAGAAGCCCTCTATGGCTACACCTTC
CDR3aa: CASSQEALYGYTF

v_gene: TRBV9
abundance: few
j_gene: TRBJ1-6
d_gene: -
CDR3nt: TGTGCCAGCAGCGTAGGGGGCACATCACCCCTCCACTTT
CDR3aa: CASSVGGTSPLHF

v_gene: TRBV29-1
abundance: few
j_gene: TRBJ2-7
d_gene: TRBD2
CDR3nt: TGCAGCGCTGGACTAGCTCCCGACTACGAGCAGTACTTC
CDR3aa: CSAGLAPDYEQYF

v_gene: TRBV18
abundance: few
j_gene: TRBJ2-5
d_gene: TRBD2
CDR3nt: TGTGCCAGCTCACGTACGGGACTACCCCAAGAGACCCAGTACTTC
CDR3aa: CASSRTGLPQETQYF

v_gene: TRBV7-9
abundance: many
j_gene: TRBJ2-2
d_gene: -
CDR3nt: TGTGCCGTGGGGGATTCGAACACCGGGGAGCTGTTTTTT
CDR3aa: CAVGDSNTGELFF

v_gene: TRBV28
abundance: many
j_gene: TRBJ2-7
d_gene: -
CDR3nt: TGTGCCAGCAGTTTTAGCGCGGCCTACGAGCAGTACTTC
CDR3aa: CASSFSAAYEQYF

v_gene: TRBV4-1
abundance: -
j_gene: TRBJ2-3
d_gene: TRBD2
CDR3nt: TGCGCCAGCAGCCAACCTACTAGCGGGAGCGGCACAGATACGCAGTATTTT
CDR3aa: CASSQPTSGSGTDTQYF

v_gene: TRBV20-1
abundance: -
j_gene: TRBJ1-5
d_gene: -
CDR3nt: TGCAGTGCTAGAGATCATGGGAATCAGCCCCAGCATTTT
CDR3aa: CSARDHGNQPQHF

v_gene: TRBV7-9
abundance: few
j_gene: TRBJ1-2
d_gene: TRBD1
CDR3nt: TGTGCCAGCAGCCGGACAGGGGGCGTCTATGGCTACACCTTC
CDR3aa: CASSRTGGVYGYTF

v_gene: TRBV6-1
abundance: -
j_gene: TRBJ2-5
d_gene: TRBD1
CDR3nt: TGTGCCAGCATCCCGGGACAGGGGGCGTTTCAGACCCAGTACTTC
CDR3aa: CASIPGQGAFQTQYF

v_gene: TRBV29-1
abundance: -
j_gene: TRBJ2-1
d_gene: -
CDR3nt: TGCAGCGCCGGGCGACTGATCTCCTACAATGAGCAGTTCTTC
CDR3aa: CSAGRLISYNEQFF

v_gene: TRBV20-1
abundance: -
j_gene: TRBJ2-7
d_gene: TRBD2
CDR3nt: TGCAGTGCGGGGAGACTAGCGTACGAGCAGTACTTC
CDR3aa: CSAGRLAYEQYF

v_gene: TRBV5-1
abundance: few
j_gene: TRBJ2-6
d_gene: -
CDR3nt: TGCGCCAGCAGCCGGGACGGCGGCTCTGGGGCCAACGTCCTGACTTTC
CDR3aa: CASSRDGGSGANVLTF

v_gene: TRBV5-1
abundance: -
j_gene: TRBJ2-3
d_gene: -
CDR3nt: TGCGCCAGCAGCGCCCGCAGGGAGAGGTGGTGGTCTACAGATACGCAGTATTTT
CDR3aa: CASSARRERWWSTDTQYF

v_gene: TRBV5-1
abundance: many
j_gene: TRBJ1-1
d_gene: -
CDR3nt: TGCGCCAGCAGCTTGGTAGGCTACAACACTGAAGCTTTCTTT
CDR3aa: CASSLVGYNTEAFF

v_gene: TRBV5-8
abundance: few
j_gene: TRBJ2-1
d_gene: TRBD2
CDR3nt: TGTGCCAGCAGCCCAGGGGGACTAGCGTCTACTGAGCAGTTCTTC
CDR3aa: CASSPGGLASTEQFF

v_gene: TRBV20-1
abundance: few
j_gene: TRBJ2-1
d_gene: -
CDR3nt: TGCAGTGCTAGTCCGGGGACCAGCTCCTACAATGAGCAGTTCTTC
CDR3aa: CSASPGTSSYNEQFF

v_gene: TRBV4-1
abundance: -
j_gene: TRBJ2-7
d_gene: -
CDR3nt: TGCGCCAGCAGCCAAGATCAGGCGGCTAGCTCCTACGAGCAGTACTTC
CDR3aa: CASSQDQAASSYEQYF

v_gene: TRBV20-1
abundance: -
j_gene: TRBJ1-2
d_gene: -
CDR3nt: TGCAGTGCTAGACACCAGACAGGATTCTATGGCTACACCTTC
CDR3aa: CSARHQTGFYGYTF